This entry concerns a single T cell receptor beta chain. The record originates from a study of blood T cell repertoires in COVID-19. Study context: From the United States, Italy and Spain came samples of acute and convalescent COVID-19.

Trimming removed 1 base from V and 5 bases from J; junction bases left unmatched: 8. Germline V CDR1 and CDR2: LNHDA, SQIVND (reference sequence). This CDR3 is 16 amino acids long. Source study methods: Amplification of reference gene primers was used by the study to estimate nucleated cell counts. Using immunoSEQ multiplex PCR, the repertoire was profiled, and TCRdb retains in-frame clones only, with some absent. Clone size and the V and J calls come from that table; the DNA yielded D and trimming. The sample yields approximately 400,000 clones, about 80% seen once. Input material: peripheral blood. The chain couples TRBV19 to TRBJ1-5; 7 bases agree with TRBD1. The receptor comes from a human donor with acute or convalescent COVID-19. The donor label of this sample is uncertain. The CDR3 DNA follows: TGTGCCAGTAGTATAGGAGGCAGGGGGTTGTATCAGCCCCAGCATTTT. Protein: CASSIGGRGLYQPQHF.